A selection of T cell receptor beta chains follows, all from one sample in a study of blood T cells in healthy people across ages. MiXCR, applied by TCRdb to the 5' RACE reads, yields one record per CDR3 protein. The sample holds approximately 1,000,000 distinct CDR3 sequences, roughly two fifths seen once. Input material: blood. The source is a man in his late teens or twenties in good health. Each CDR3 is given with its conserved first and last residue. Each record gives: V gene, clone size, D gene, J gene, CDR3 protein. D genes are given only for firm matches. The listing skips clone size in some rows; elsewhere it reads once, few, many or a size class.

V gene: TRBV5-1; clone size: .; D gene: .; J gene: TRBJ1-4; CDR3 protein: CASSPGTLSTNEKLFF
V gene: TRBV15; clone size: .; D gene: .; J gene: TRBJ1-2; CDR3 protein: CATSRGQTYGYTF
V gene: TRBV28; clone size: .; D gene: TRBD1; J gene: TRBJ1-3; CDR3 protein: CASRGQGGSGNTIYF
V gene: TRBV20-1; clone size: .; D gene: .; J gene: TRBJ2-5; CDR3 protein: CSASRSGSQETQYF
V gene: TRBV30; clone size: .; D gene: TRBD2; J gene: .; CDR3 protein: CAWSVGSGGYEQYF
V gene: TRBV10-3; clone size: .; D gene: TRBD1; J gene: TRBJ2-7; CDR3 protein: CAIASGTGGPYEQYF
V gene: TRBV27; clone size: .; D gene: .; J gene: TRBJ1-6; CDR3 protein: CASSFRTVSSPLHF
V gene: TRBV5-1; clone size: .; D gene: .; J gene: TRBJ2-3; CDR3 protein: CASSLHRASTDTQYF
V gene: TRBV7-2; clone size: few; D gene: .; J gene: TRBJ1-5; CDR3 protein: CASSVRVGTFNQPQHF
V gene: TRBV20-1; clone size: .; D gene: .; J gene: TRBJ2-7; CDR3 protein: CSAPRAGVLHEQYF
V gene: TRBV20-1; clone size: .; D gene: TRBD1; J gene: TRBJ2-7; CDR3 protein: CSASYRGQLGEQYF
V gene: TRBV27; clone size: .; D gene: .; J gene: TRBJ1-5; CDR3 protein: CASSLYQGGNQPKHF
V gene: TRBV5-1; clone size: few; D gene: .; J gene: TRBJ1-1; CDR3 protein: CASSSMNGAFF
V gene: TRBV20-1; clone size: .; D gene: .; J gene: TRBJ2-1; CDR3 protein: CSARIPGHGYNKQFF
V gene: TRBV6-1; clone size: once; D gene: TRBD1; J gene: TRBJ1-3; CDR3 protein: CASTPGQGNPNSGNTIYF
V gene: TRBV10-3; clone size: few; D gene: TRBD2; J gene: TRBJ2-1; CDR3 protein: CATQTSDGGAVNEQFF
V gene: TRBV28; clone size: many; D gene: .; J gene: TRBJ1-2; CDR3 protein: CASHIYPSTDASTGYGYTF
V gene: TRBV5-1; clone size: .; D gene: TRBD1; J gene: TRBJ2-5; CDR3 protein: CASSLRQGRNEQYF
V gene: TRBV20-1; clone size: .; D gene: .; J gene: TRBJ2-3; CDR3 protein: CSASVGSTDTQYF
V gene: TRBV20-1; clone size: once; D gene: .; J gene: TRBJ2-3; CDR3 protein: CSAPGGRGPGDTQYF
V gene: TRBV28; clone size: .; D gene: TRBD1; J gene: .; CDR3 protein: CASSFRGGRSYNEQYF
V gene: TRBV29-1; clone size: many; D gene: .; J gene: TRBJ2-7; CDR3 protein: CSAGRGYEQYF
V gene: TRBV7-7; clone size: many; D gene: .; J gene: TRBJ2-3; CDR3 protein: CASSLGTSGDTQYF
V gene: TRBV20-1; clone size: few; D gene: TRBD2; J gene: TRBJ2-5; CDR3 protein: CSAGGLGLRETQYF
V gene: TRBV5-6; clone size: .; D gene: TRBD1; J gene: TRBJ1-2; CDR3 protein: CASSSINTGARYGYTF
V gene: TRBV18; clone size: .; D gene: TRBD1; J gene: TRBJ1-6; CDR3 protein: CASSMNRGSPLHF
V gene: TRBV5-4; clone size: .; D gene: .; J gene: TRBJ1-6; CDR3 protein: CASSLDRASSYNSTLHF
V gene: TRBV27; clone size: few; D gene: .; J gene: TRBJ2-1; CDR3 protein: CASSYPGGGQNEQFF
V gene: TRBV7-9; clone size: .; D gene: .; J gene: TRBJ2-1; CDR3 protein: CASSLANVEQFF
V gene: TRBV6-2/TRBV6-3; clone size: .; D gene: TRBD1; J gene: TRBJ1-2; CDR3 protein: CASSYPPDRAGGYTF
V gene: TRBV12-3/TRBV12-4; clone size: .; D gene: .; J gene: TRBJ2-3; CDR3 protein: CASGRRASTDMQYF
V gene: TRBV15; clone size: .; D gene: .; J gene: TRBJ1-6; CDR3 protein: CATSRADSPLHF
V gene: TRBV9; clone size: .; D gene: .; J gene: TRBJ1-3; CDR3 protein: CASSVEGISGNTIYF
V gene: TRBV10-3; clone size: few; D gene: TRBD2; J gene: TRBJ2-1; CDR3 protein: CATEGLAGGNEQFF
V gene: TRBV19; clone size: few; D gene: .; J gene: TRBJ2-3; CDR3 protein: CASSIGENTDTQYF
V gene: TRBV14; clone size: .; D gene: TRBD1; J gene: TRBJ1-2; CDR3 protein: CASSHWDRENYGYTF
V gene: TRBV7-3; clone size: once; D gene: TRBD2; J gene: TRBJ2-3; CDR3 protein: CASSKTGLIDTQYF
V gene: TRBV12-3/TRBV12-4; clone size: few; D gene: .; J gene: TRBJ2-1; CDR3 protein: CASSLVGRRDNEQFF
V gene: TRBV9; clone size: .; D gene: TRBD1; J gene: TRBJ1-2; CDR3 protein: CASSVGTGELGYTF
V gene: TRBV4-2; clone size: .; D gene: .; J gene: TRBJ1-4; CDR3 protein: CTSSQDGAANEKLFF
V gene: TRBV7-2; clone size: .; D gene: TRBD1; J gene: TRBJ1-4; CDR3 protein: CASSLVPAQGGEKLFF
V gene: TRBV20-1; clone size: few; D gene: .; J gene: TRBJ2-7; CDR3 protein: CSATTGIEQYF
V gene: TRBV12-3/TRBV12-4; clone size: few; D gene: TRBD2; J gene: TRBJ2-7; CDR3 protein: CASSFSGAGEQYF
V gene: TRBV6-6; clone size: .; D gene: .; J gene: TRBJ1-5; CDR3 protein: CASSSTPYSNQPQHF
V gene: TRBV6-5; clone size: .; D gene: .; J gene: TRBJ2-3; CDR3 protein: CASSRRVETGTNTQYF
V gene: TRBV18; clone size: .; D gene: .; J gene: TRBJ1-5; CDR3 protein: CASSRGTEYNQPQHF
V gene: TRBV7-9; clone size: .; D gene: .; J gene: TRBJ1-4; CDR3 protein: CASSSMEKLFF
V gene: TRBV7-2; clone size: few; D gene: .; J gene: TRBJ2-3; CDR3 protein: CASTSGLSTDTQYF
V gene: TRBV7-2; clone size: .; D gene: TRBD1; J gene: TRBJ1-2; CDR3 protein: CASSTRPGQGVDGYTF
V gene: TRBV6-5; clone size: .; D gene: TRBD2; J gene: TRBJ2-5; CDR3 protein: CASITSLAGGEQYF
V gene: TRBV4-3; clone size: .; D gene: .; J gene: TRBJ1-4; CDR3 protein: CASSPHGGKANEKLFF
V gene: TRBV7-8; clone size: .; D gene: .; J gene: TRBJ1-1; CDR3 protein: CASSLNLRRGGHTEAFF
V gene: TRBV11-2; clone size: few; D gene: TRBD2; J gene: TRBJ2-5; CDR3 protein: CASSPTTSEGVQETQYF